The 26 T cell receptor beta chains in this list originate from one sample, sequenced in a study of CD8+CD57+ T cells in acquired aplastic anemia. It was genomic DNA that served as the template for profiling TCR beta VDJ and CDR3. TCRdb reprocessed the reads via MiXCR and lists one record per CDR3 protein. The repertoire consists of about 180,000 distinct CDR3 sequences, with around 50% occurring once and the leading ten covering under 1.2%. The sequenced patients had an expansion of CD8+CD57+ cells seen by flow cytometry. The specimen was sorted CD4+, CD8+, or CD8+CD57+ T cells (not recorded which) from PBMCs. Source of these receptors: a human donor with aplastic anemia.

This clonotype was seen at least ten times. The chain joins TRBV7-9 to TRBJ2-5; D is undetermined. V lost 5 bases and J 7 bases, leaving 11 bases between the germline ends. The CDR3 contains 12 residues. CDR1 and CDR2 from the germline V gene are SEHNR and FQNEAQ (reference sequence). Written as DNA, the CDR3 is TGTGCCAGCAGCCCGCCAGTGGGGACCCAGTACTTC. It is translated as CASSPPVGTQYF.

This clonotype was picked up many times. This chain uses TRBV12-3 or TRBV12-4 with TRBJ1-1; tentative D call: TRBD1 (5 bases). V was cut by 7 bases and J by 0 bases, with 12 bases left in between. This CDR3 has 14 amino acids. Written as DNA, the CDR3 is TGTGCCAGCAATCACAGGCGCTTGAACACTGAAGCTTTCTTT. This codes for CASNHRRLNTEAFF.

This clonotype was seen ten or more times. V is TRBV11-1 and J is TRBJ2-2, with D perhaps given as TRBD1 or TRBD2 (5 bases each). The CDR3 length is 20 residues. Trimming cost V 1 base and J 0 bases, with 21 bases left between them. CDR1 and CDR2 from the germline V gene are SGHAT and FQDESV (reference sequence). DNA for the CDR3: TGTGCCAGCAGCTTAGGGTTTAAGTTCACCGGGACGGCGAACACCGGGGAGCTGTTTTTT. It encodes CASSLGFKFTGTANTGELFF.

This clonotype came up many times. The CDR3 DNA follows: TGTGCCAGCAGTTTTGGGGCCCCCGGGGAGCTGTTTTTT. Its translation is CASSFGAPGELFF. The J gene is TRBJ2-2, the V gene TRBV12-3 or TRBV12-4; D may be TRBD1 (5 bases). The CDR3 covers 13 residues. V was clipped by 3 bases and J by 6 bases, with 8 bases between them.

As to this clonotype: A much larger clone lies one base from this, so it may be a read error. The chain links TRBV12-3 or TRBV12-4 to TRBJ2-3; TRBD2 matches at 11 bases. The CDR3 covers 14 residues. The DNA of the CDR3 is TGTACCAGCAGCCGAGGGACTAGCGGAGATACGCAGTATTTT. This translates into CTSSRGTSGDTQYF.

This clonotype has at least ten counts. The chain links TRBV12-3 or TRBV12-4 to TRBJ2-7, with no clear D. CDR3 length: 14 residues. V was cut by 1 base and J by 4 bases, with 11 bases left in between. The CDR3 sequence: CASSLGGDTYEQYF. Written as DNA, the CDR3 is TGTGCCAGCAGTTTAGGTGGGGATACGTACGAGCAGTACTTC.

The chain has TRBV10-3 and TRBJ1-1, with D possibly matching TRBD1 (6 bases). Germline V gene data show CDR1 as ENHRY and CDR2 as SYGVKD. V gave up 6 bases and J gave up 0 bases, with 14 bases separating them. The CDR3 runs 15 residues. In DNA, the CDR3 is TGTGCCATCAGCCCGGGACAAACTTTGAACACTGAAGCTTTCTTT. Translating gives CAISPGQTLNTEAFF.

The CDR3 bases are TGTGCCACCAGTGAACTGGACATGGGGCACCGTCCCTACGAGCAGTACTTC. The encoded protein is CATSELDMGHRPYEQYF. This chain connects TRBV24-1 to TRBJ2-7; a weak D match, TRBD1 (5 bases). V lost 4 bases and J 2 bases, leaving 20 bases between the germline ends. The CDR3 spans 17 residues. From germline, CDR1 is KGHDR and CDR2 SFDVKD.

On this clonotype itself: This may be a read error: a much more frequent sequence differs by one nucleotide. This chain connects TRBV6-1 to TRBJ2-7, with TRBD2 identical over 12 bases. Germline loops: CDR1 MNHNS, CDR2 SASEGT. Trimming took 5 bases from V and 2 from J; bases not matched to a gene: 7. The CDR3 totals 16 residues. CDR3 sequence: CASSRTSGVPTYEQYF. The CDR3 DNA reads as TGTGCCAGCAGTAGGACTAGCGGGGTCCCCACCTACGAGCAGTACTTC.

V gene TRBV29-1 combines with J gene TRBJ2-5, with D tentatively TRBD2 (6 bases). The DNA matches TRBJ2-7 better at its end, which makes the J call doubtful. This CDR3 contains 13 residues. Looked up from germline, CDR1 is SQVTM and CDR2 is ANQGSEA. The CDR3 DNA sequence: TGCAGCTTGGAGGCAGGGAGCGGGCGCGAGCAGTACTTC. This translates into CSLEAGSGREQYF.

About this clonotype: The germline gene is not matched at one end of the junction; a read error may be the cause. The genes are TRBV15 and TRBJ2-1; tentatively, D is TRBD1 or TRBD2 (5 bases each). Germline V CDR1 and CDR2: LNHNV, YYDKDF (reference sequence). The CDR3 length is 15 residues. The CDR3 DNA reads TGTGCCACAAGCAGAGACCTAGGGACCTACGATGAGCAGCTCTTC. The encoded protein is CATSRDLGTYDEQLF.

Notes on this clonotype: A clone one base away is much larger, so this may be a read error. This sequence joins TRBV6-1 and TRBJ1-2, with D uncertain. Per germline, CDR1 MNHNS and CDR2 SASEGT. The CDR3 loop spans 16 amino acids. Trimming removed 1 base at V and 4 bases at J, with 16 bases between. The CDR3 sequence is CASSEEGSGRVYGYTF. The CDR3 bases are TGTGCCAGCAGTGAAGAAGGGTCCGGTCGGGTCTATGGCTACACCTTC.

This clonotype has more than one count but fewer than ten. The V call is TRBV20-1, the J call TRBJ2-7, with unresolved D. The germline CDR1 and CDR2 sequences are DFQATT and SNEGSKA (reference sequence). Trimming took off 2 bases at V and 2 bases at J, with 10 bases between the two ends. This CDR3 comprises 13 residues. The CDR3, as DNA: TGCAGTGCTAGATCGCCCCTAACCTACGAGCAGTACTTC. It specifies CSARSPLTYEQYF.

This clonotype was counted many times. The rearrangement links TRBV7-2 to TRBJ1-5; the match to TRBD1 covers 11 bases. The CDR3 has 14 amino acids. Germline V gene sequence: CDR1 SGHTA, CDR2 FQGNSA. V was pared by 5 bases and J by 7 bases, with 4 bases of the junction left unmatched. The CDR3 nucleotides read TGTGCCAGCAGCCCGGGGACAGGGGGACAGCCCCAGCATTTT. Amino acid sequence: CASSPGTGGQPQHF.

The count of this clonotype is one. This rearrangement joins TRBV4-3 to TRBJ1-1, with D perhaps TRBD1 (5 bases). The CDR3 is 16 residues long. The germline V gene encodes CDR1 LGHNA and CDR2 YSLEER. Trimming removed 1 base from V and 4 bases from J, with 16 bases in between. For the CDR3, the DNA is TGCGCCAGCAGCCAAGGGACGAGGGGTGGGGGCACTGAAGCTTTCTTT. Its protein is CASSQGTRGGGTEAFF.

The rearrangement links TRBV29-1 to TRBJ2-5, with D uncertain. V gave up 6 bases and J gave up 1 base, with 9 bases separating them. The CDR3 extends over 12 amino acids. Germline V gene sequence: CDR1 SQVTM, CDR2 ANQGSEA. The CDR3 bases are TGCAGCGTGGCTATGACCCAAGAGACCCAGTACTTC. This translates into CSVAMTQETQYF.

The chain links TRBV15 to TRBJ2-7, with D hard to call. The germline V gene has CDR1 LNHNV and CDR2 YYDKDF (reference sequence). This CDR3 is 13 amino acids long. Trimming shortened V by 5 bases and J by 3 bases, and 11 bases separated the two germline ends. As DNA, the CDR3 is TGTGCCACCAGCGTCAGGCTCCTCTACGAGCAGTACTTC. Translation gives CATSVRLLYEQYF.

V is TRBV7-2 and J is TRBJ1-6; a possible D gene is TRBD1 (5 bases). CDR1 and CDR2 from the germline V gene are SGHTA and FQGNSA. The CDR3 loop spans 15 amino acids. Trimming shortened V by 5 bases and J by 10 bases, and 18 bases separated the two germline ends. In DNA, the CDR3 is TGTGCCAGCAGCCAATTTGAGGGGAGTGAATCACCCCTCCACTTT. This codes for CASSQFEGSESPLHF.

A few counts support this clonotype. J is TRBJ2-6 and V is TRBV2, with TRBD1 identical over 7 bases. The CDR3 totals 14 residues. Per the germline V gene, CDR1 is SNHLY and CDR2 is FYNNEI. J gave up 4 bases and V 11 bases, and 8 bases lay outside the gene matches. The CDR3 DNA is TGTGCCGGTTCCACAGGGGACGGGGCCAACGTCCTGACTTTC. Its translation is CAGSTGDGANVLTF. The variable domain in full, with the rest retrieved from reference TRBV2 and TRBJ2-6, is EPEVTQTPSHQVTQMGQEVILRCVPISNHLYFYWYRQILGQKVEFLVSFYNNEISEKSEIFDDQFSVERPDGSNFTLKIRSTKLEDSAMYFCAGSTGDGANVLTFGAGSRLTVL.

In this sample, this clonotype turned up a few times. In nucleotides, the CDR3 is TGTGCCACCAGTGGTATACAGGGGGTGGATGGCTACACCTTC. This translates into CATSGIQGVDGYTF. The chain couples TRBV24-1 to TRBJ1-2; 8 positions agree with TRBD1. Germline CDR1 reads KGHDR; CDR2 reads SFDVKD. The CDR3 extends over 14 amino acids. Trimming at V came to 5 bases and at J to 6 bases, leaving 7 bases not matched to a gene.

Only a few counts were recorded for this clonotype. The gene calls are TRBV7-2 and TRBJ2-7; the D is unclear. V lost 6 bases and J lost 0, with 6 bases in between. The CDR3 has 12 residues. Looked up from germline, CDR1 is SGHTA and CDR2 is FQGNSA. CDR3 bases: TGTGCCAGCAGTTCTAACTCCTACGAGCAGTACTTC. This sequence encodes CASSSNSYEQYF.

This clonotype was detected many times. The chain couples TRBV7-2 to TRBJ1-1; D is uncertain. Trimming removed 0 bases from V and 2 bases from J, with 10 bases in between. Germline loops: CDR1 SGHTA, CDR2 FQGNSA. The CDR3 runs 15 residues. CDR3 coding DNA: TGTGCCAGCAGCTTAGCGCGGGGTCGAAACACTGAAGCTTTCTTT. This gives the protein CASSLARGRNTEAFF. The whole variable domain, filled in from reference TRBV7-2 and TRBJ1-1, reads GAGVSQSPSNKVTEKGKDVELRCDPISGHTALYWYRQSLGQGLEFLIYFQGNSAPDKSGLPSDRFSAERTGGSVSTLTIQRTQQEDSAVYLCASSLARGRNTEAFFGQGTRLTVV.

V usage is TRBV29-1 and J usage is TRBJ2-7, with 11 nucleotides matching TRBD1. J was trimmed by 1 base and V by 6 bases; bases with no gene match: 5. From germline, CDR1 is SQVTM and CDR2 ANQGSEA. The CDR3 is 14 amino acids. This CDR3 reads CSVSDRGLSYEQYF. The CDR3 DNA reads TGCAGCGTCTCGGACAGGGGGCTGTCCTACGAGCAGTACTTC.

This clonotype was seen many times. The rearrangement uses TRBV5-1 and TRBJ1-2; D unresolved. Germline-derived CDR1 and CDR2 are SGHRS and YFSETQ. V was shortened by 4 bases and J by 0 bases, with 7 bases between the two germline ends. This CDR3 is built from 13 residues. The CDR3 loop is CASSEITNYGYTF. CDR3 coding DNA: TGCGCCAGCAGCGAGATTACTAACTATGGCTACACCTTC. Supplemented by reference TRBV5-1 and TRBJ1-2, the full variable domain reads KAGVTQTPRYLIKTRGQQVTLSCSPISGHRSVSWYQQTPGQGLQFLFEYFSETQRNKGNFPGRFSGRQFSNSRSEMNVSTLELGDSALYLCASSEITNYGYTFGSGTRLTVV.

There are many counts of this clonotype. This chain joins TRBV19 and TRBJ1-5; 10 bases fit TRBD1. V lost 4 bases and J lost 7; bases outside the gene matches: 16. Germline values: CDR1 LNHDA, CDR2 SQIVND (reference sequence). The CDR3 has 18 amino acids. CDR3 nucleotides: TGTGCCAGTAGTAGAGGGAGACTAATTGGGACAGGGGACCAGCCCCAGCATTTT. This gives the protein CASSRGRLIGTGDQPQHF.

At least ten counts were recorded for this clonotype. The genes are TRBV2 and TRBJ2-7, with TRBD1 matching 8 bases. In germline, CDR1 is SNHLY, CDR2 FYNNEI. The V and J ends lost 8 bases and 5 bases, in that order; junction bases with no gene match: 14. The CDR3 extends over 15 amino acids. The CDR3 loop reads CASLNRDRIRDEQYF. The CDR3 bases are TGTGCCAGCCTCAACCGGGACAGGATTAGGGACGAGCAGTACTTC. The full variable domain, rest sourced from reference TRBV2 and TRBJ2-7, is EPEVTQTPSHQVTQMGQEVILRCVPISNHLYFYWYRQILGQKVEFLVSFYNNEISEKSEIFDDQFSVERPDGSNFTLKIRSTKLEDSAMYFCASLNRDRIRDEQYFGPGTRLTVT.